Each of the 9 T cell receptor beta chains below was sequenced from the same sample in a study of identical twins. From the 5' RACE reads, TCRdb called clonotypes with MiXCR, one entry per CDR3 protein. The data contain roughly 750,000 distinct CDR3 sequences, 21% of them singletons. These data also featured in a second study, about T cells expressing NK-cell markers.

The specimen was PBMCs. The receptors were sampled from a woman between 18 and 29 years old in good health.

The chain is built from TRBV9 and TRBJ2-7; 9 bases agree with TRBD1. The ends lost 4 bases at V and 4 bases at J; junction bases unmatched: 6. Germline lookup yields CDR1 SGDLS and CDR2 YYNGEE. The CDR3 is made up of 14 amino acids. The chain's CDR3 is CASSPGTGFYEQYF. The CDR3, as DNA: TGTGCCAGCAGCCCCGGGACAGGGTTTTACGAGCAGTACTTC.

The V and J genes are TRBV29-1 and TRBJ2-5; no firm D call. Germline CDR1 SQVTM, CDR2 ANQGSEA. The V end lost 6 bases, the J end lost 2 bases, and 10 bases lay between the germline ends. This CDR3 spans 12 amino acids. CDR3 sequence (DNA): TGCAGCGTAGCAGAGTCGCAAGAGACCCAGTACTTC. Translated, it gives CSVAESQETQYF.

This clonotype was recorded once. The chain recombines TRBV29-1 with TRBJ2-1; a possible D gene is TRBD2 (6 bases). V was shortened by 7 bases and J by 3 bases, with 19 bases between the two germline ends. Germline V CDR1 and CDR2: SQVTM, ANQGSEA. The CDR3 loop spans 15 amino acids. CDR3 DNA sequence: TGCAGCGCCTCAATGTCTAGCGCCTACTACAATGAGCAGTTCTTC. It specifies CSASMSSAYYNEQFF.

This clonotype appeared a few times. The rearrangement links TRBV20-1 to TRBJ2-7; 8 nucleotides line up with TRBD2. The V gene's germline CDR1 is DFQATT and CDR2 SNEGSKA (reference sequence). J lost 4 bases, V lost 3 bases, and 5 bases had no gene match. The CDR3 contains 13 residues. The CDR3 DNA follows: TGCAGTGCTAGGTCCAGCGGGGGTTACGAGCAGTACTTC. This encodes CSARSSGGYEQYF.

The table lists this clonotype with a few counts. One junction end disagrees with the germline gene, perhaps due to a read error. The chain links TRBV5-6 to TRBJ2-1; D gene ambiguous. Germline CDR1 SGHDT, CDR2 YYEEEE. The CDR3 runs 12 residues. In DNA, the CDR3 is TGTGCCAGCACCTTTCGACTTCTTCATGAAGTCTTC. This gives the protein CASTFRLLHEVF.

The CDR3 loop is CASSHGQVQSGANVLTF. The CDR3 region has the DNA TGTGCCAGCAGTCATGGACAGGTACAATCTGGGGCCAACGTCCTGACTTTC. This sequence joins TRBV12-3 or TRBV12-4 and TRBJ2-6, with 7 bases lining up with TRBD1. V lost 5 bases and J lost 1; bases outside the gene matches: 8. The CDR3 sequence is 17 residues long.

This clonotype was recorded a few times. V usage is TRBV7-8 and J usage is TRBJ2-7; 9 positions match TRBD2. Germline CDR1 is SGHVS and CDR2 is FQNEAQ. This CDR3 has 14 amino acids. Losses at the gene ends were 5 bases for V and 6 bases for J; bases not matched to a gene: 8. The CDR3 region has the DNA TGTGCCAGCAGCAACCTAGCGGGGAGAGGCGAGCAGTACTTC. Translating gives CASSNLAGRGEQYF.

As concerns this clonotype: A much larger clone differs from this one at a single base, so this may be a read error. The V and J genes are TRBV12-3 or TRBV12-4 and TRBJ1-1; D gene unclear. This CDR3 has 11 residues. V lost 3 bases and J lost 7, with 6 bases in between. CDR3 loop: CASSFGREAFF. The DNA of the CDR3 is TGTGCCAGCAGTTTTGGCCGTGAAGCTTTCTTT.

The chain joins TRBV14 to TRBJ2-2; D is possibly TRBD1 (5 bases). The germline V gene has CDR1 SGHDN and CDR2 FVKESK. The CDR3 has 17 residues. V lost 0 bases and J 4 bases, leaving 15 bases between the germline ends. CDR3 region: CASSQDERGSVTGELFF. The CDR3 nucleotides read TGTGCCAGCAGCCAAGATGAAAGGGGTAGTGTCACCGGGGAGCTGTTTTTT.